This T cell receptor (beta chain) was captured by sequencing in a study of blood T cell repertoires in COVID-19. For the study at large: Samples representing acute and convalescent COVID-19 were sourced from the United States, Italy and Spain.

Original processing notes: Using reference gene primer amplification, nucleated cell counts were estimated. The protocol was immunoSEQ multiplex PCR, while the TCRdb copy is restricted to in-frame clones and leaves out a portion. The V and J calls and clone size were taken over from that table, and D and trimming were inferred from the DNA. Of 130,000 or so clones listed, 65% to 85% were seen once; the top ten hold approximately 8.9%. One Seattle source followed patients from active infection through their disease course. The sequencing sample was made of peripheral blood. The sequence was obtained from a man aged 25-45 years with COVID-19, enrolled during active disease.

CDR3 loop: CASSFGQGASYEQYF. CDR3 DNA sequence: TGTGCCAGCTCATTTGGACAGGGGGCCTCCTACGAGCAGTACTTC. The chain links TRBV18 to TRBJ2-7; 11 bases fit TRBD1. Looked up from germline, CDR1 is KGHSH and CDR2 is LQKENI. The V gene end was trimmed by 5 bases and the J gene end by 0 bases; junction bases not matched to a gene: 3. This CDR3 region has 15 residues.